Below, 27 T cell receptor beta chains from the same sample are listed, as sequenced in a study of blood T cells in healthy people across ages (dated by TCRdb to about 2015). Library preparation was by 5' RACE. Data came from an Illumina HiSeq 2500. A second PCR of 7 to 11 cycles was run with a J-beta primer mix and a sample-barcoded 5' primer. TCRdb redid the processing of the public reads, applying fastp at Q25 and MiXCR, and retained in-frame beta chains. One record per CDR3 amino acid sequence lists the most common genes and DNA. The sample table contains roughly 1,100,000 distinct CDR3 sequences; only one count was recorded for approximately 25% of them. The ten most abundant clones make up about 0.69% of the sample. The sample also formed part of further work on T cells of mothers and their children.

Sample: blood. Receptors originate from a girl aged 2 to 10 in good health.

The CDR3 DNA reads as TGTGCCAGCAGTTGGGACTCAGGCGGAAACATTCAGTACTTC. Translation: CASSWDSGGNIQYF. This sequence joins TRBV12-3 or TRBV12-4 and TRBJ2-4, with a possible D match to TRBD2 (6 bases). Trimming stripped 4 bases from V and 6 bases from J, with 13 bases between. The CDR3 extends over 14 amino acids.

J is TRBJ2-3 and V is TRBV5-4; D is ambiguous. CDR1 is SGHNT and CDR2 is YYREEE in the germline V gene (reference sequence). Trimming took 7 bases from V and 1 from J, leaving 16 bases between them. This CDR3 spans 15 amino acids. Here the CDR3 reads CASGTPFGGTDTQYF. In DNA form, the CDR3 reads TGTGCCAGCGGTACCCCCTTCGGAGGCACAGATACGCAGTATTTT.

Only a few counts were recorded for this clonotype. The CDR3 region has the DNA TGTGCCAGCAGACCTTTTGGACAGGGTCGGGGCTACACCTTC. Residues: CASRPFGQGRGYTF. V is TRBV13 and J is TRBJ1-2; TRBD1 matches at 8 bases. After removal of 6 bases from V and 8 bases from J, the junction contained 11 bases not matched to a gene. The CDR3 runs to 14 residues. Germline assignment: CDR1 PRHDT and CDR2 FYEKMQ (reference sequence).

As to this clonotype: Mismatch with germline at one junction end may stem from a read error. The V gene is TRBV7-9, the J gene TRBJ1-2; perhaps TRBD1 as D (5 bases). The CDR3 contains 12 residues. CDR1 is SEHNR and CDR2 is FQNEAQ in the germline V gene (reference sequence). The CDR3 region is CARSSGTYGYTF. The CDR3 DNA is TGTGCCCGCAGCTCGGGGACCTATGGCTACACCTTC.

This rearrangement joins TRBV12-3 or TRBV12-4 to TRBJ2-5; 9 positions agree with TRBD2. The DNA matches TRBJ2-7 better at its end, which makes the J call doubtful. The CDR3 runs 14 residues. The CDR3 reads CASTFSGGPYEQYF. CDR3 DNA sequence: TGTGCCAGCACCTTTAGCGGGGGTCCCTACGAGCAGTACTTC.

This clonotype appeared once. The chain uses TRBV20-1 and TRBJ1-4; the D is unclear. Trimming stripped 5 bases from V and 0 bases from J, with 13 bases between. The CDR3 is 15 amino acids. The V gene's germline CDR1 is DFQATT and CDR2 SNEGSKA (reference sequence). The CDR3 is CSASRPGATNEKLFF. The DNA for the CDR3 is TGCAGTGCTTCCCGCCCGGGCGCAACTAATGAAAAACTGTTTTTT.

The chain combines TRBV14 with TRBJ2-5; D unresolved. V dropped 3 bases and J dropped 9 bases, with 11 bases sitting between them. The length of the CDR3 is 12 residues. The germline gives CDR1 SGHDN, CDR2 FVKESK. The chain's CDR3 is CASSHDPLAQYF. The CDR3 coding sequence is TGTGCCAGCAGCCATGATCCACTGGCCCAGTACTTC.

The CDR3 is CASSLGNAAGTQYF. DNA for the CDR3: TGTGCCAGCAGCTTGGGAAACGCAGCGGGGACCCAGTACTTC. The V call is TRBV11-2, the J call TRBJ2-7, with a weak D call TRBD2 (6 bases). TRBJ2-5 explains the end of the DNA better; the J call may be wrong. The CDR3 has 14 amino acids. The V gene's germline CDR1 is SGHAT and CDR2 FQNNGV.

This chain connects TRBV5-1 to TRBJ2-3; D uncertain. This CDR3 region has 15 residues. Germline V lookup: CDR1 SGHRS, CDR2 YFSETQ. The V end lost 4 bases, the J end lost 5 bases, and 17 bases lay between the germline ends. CDR3 DNA sequence: TGCGCCAGCAGCGCCAATTTAGGGAAGCAAGATACGCAGTATTTT. This sequence encodes CASSANLGKQDTQYF.

This chain uses TRBV29-1 with TRBJ2-1; 9 bases fit TRBD2. Germline lookup yields CDR1 SQVTM and CDR2 ANQGSEA. The CDR3 contains 12 residues. Trimming at V came to 7 bases and at J to 8 bases, leaving 6 bases not matched to a gene. CDR3 residues: CSAEGLADEQFF. The DNA of the CDR3 is TGCAGCGCCGAGGGACTAGCTGATGAGCAGTTCTTC.

The chain links TRBV7-9 to TRBJ1-1; 10 nucleotides match TRBD1. Unmatched junction bases numbered 8, after V lost 5 bases and J lost 11 bases. This CDR3 spans 13 amino acids. The germline gives CDR1 SEHNR, CDR2 FQNEAQ (reference sequence). In DNA form, the CDR3 reads TGTGCCAGCAGCCCTACCGGGACAGGGGTTGCTTTCTTT. It yields the protein CASSPTGTGVAFF.

This chain joins TRBV13 and TRBJ2-5, with D possibly being TRBD2 (6 bases). The J call may be faulty, since TRBJ2-7 better matches the DNA end. CDR3 length: 15 amino acids. The germline CDR1 and CDR2 sequences are PRHDT and FYEKMQ (reference sequence). CDR3 bases: TGTGCCAGCAGCTTAGGGACTAGGAACTCCTACGAGCAGTACTTC. It is translated as CASSLGTRNSYEQYF.

The chain is built from TRBV5-1 and TRBJ2-1, with 10 bases identical to TRBD1. Germline V lookup: CDR1 SGHRS, CDR2 YFSETQ. The CDR3 has 16 amino acids. Trimming took 0 bases from V and 7 from J; bases not matched to a gene: 7. The CDR3 loop reads CASSLVPTGGWNEQFF. DNA for the CDR3: TGCGCCAGCAGCTTGGTTCCGACAGGGGGCTGGAATGAGCAGTTCTTC.

This clonotype showed up just a few times. The chain carries TRBV24-1 and TRBJ2-7; no clear D. Trimming pared 1 base from V and 4 bases from J, leaving 10 bases between. CDR1 and CDR2 from the germline V gene are KGHDR and SFDVKD. This CDR3 spans 14 amino acids. The CDR3 sequence: CATSDFGRPYEQYF. DNA for the CDR3: TGTGCCACCAGTGATTTCGGCAGGCCATACGAGCAGTACTTC.

V and J are TRBV20-1 and TRBJ2-5; D gene unclear. With the DNA end fitting TRBJ2-1 better, the J assignment may be wrong. Germline loops: CDR1 DFQATT, CDR2 SNEGSKA (reference sequence). The CDR3 has 14 residues. DNA for the CDR3: TGCAGTGCTAGACCGCGGTCAGGAAACCATGAGCAGTTCTTC. Amino acid sequence: CSARPRSGNHEQFF.

This clonotype appeared a few times. This sequence joins TRBV29-1 and TRBJ1-1, with D hard to call. This CDR3 is 12 amino acids long. The V and J ends lost 8 bases and 8 bases respectively, with 18 bases between them. The germline V gene has CDR1 SQVTM and CDR2 ANQGSEA. This CDR3 reads CSSRGIPGEAFF. CDR3 sequence (DNA): TGCAGCTCTCGCGGGATCCCAGGAGAAGCTTTCTTT.

This clonotype turned up a few times. The J gene is TRBJ2-7, the V gene TRBV28; TRBD2 is a possible D gene (5 bases). The CDR3 runs 14 residues. V lost 3 bases and J 0 bases, leaving 9 bases between the germline ends. The V gene's germline CDR1 is MDHEN and CDR2 SYDVKM. The CDR3 DNA reads as TGTGCCAGCAGTTTCTACGGGGACTCCTACGAGCAGTACTTC. Its protein product is CASSFYGDSYEQYF.

This chain uses TRBV6-1 with TRBJ2-1; D is possibly TRBD2 (6 bases). Trimming took 3 bases from V and 12 from J, leaving 9 bases between them. Germline CDR1 is MNHNS and CDR2 is SASEGT. The CDR3 covers 11 residues. CDR3 in amino acids: CASSEEGGQFF. CDR3 DNA: TGTGCCAGCAGTGAGGAGGGTGGGCAGTTCTTC.

This clonotype was counted once. CDR3 nucleotide sequence: TGTGCCTGCTCCCCAGGGCTCGGGCAGACAGGGGGTTTCAAGGATACGCAGTATTTT. Its protein is CACSPGLGQTGGFKDTQYF. The V call is TRBV12-3 or TRBV12-4, the J call TRBJ2-3; TRBD1 matches at 9 bases. This CDR3 is 19 amino acids long. Unmatched junction bases numbered 27, after V lost 11 bases and J lost 6 bases.

This clonotype was seen only a few times. V usage is TRBV10-3 and J usage is TRBJ2-4, with D maybe TRBD1 (6 bases). The germline V gene has CDR1 ENHRY and CDR2 SYGVKD. V was pared by 8 bases and J by 9 bases, with 20 bases between. This CDR3 has 14 residues. This CDR3 reads CAIGNLQRGSIQYF. The CDR3 nucleotides read TGTGCCATCGGCAACCTCCAGAGGGGGAGCATTCAGTACTTC.

As regards this clonotype: No conserved phenylalanine or tryptophan ends this CDR3, so it is likely a read error. The chain joins TRBV6-4 to TRBJ2-5, with 9 bases identical to TRBD1. Near its end, the DNA agrees better with TRBJ2-1, so the J call may be wrong. This CDR3 is 16 amino acids long. The germline V gene has CDR1 MRHNA and CDR2 SNTAGT. This chain's CDR3 is CASSALPGQGEVEQFL. CDR3 nucleotide sequence: TGTGCCAGCAGTGCCCTTCCGGGACAGGGAGAGGTTGAGCAGTTCCTC.

This clonotype was observed a few times. The chain joins TRBV29-1 to TRBJ1-4; 7 bases agree with TRBD1. The CDR3 has 12 residues. With 4 bases clipped from V and 9 bases from J, the junction kept 5 bases outside the gene matches. Germline values: CDR1 SQVTM, CDR2 ANQGSEA. CDR3 loop: CSVVTQGKKLFF. The CDR3 DNA reads as TGCAGCGTTGTAACACAGGGGAAAAAACTGTTTTTT.

This clonotype came up a few times. The J gene is TRBJ2-3, the V gene TRBV6-1; D is uncertain. From germline, CDR1 is MNHNS and CDR2 SASEGT. The CDR3 contains 13 residues. The V end lost 0 bases, the J end lost 5 bases, and 6 bases lay between the germline ends. The CDR3 region has the DNA TGTGCCAGCAGTGAAGCGCTTTTAGATACGCAGTATTTT. Its translation: CASSEALLDTQYF.

This clonotype has only a few counts. The V call is TRBV6-5, the J call TRBJ2-3, with 7 bases identical to TRBD1. The CDR3 extends over 15 amino acids. The junction had 13 bases not matched to a gene; V was cut back by 6 bases and J by 7 bases. Germline-derived CDR1 and CDR2 are MNHEY and SVGAGI. CDR3 region: CASRRAGTVKHTQYF. The CDR3 coding sequence is TGTGCCAGCAGGCGAGCCGGGACAGTAAAGCATACGCAGTATTTT.

The chain links TRBV12-3 or TRBV12-4 to TRBJ1-1, with D possibly matching TRBD1 (5 bases). V was shortened by 6 bases and J by 4 bases, with 12 bases between the two germline ends. The CDR3 contains 13 residues. The CDR3 loop reads CASSQLGLTEAFF. In DNA, the CDR3 is TGTGCCAGCAGCCAACTGGGGCTCACTGAAGCTTTCTTT.

This sequence joins TRBV6-6 and TRBJ2-5; no firm D call. The CDR3 loop spans 15 amino acids. Germline CDR1 is MNHNY and CDR2 is SVGAGI (reference sequence). V was pared by 6 bases and J by 2 bases, with 16 bases between. The CDR3, as DNA: TGTGCCAGCAGCACTGCCCTCGACGGACAAGAGACCCAGTACTTC. It encodes CASSTALDGQETQYF.

This CDR3 is CASSAYAGSLGYGYTF. Written as DNA, the CDR3 is TGTGCCAGCAGCGCCTACGCAGGGTCATTGGGCTATGGCTACACCTTC. The chain links TRBV9 to TRBJ1-2; D perhaps matches TRBD1 (5 bases). Trimming removed 3 bases at V and 4 bases at J, with 19 bases between. The CDR3 is made up of 16 amino acids. Per the germline V gene, CDR1 is SGDLS and CDR2 is YYNGEE.